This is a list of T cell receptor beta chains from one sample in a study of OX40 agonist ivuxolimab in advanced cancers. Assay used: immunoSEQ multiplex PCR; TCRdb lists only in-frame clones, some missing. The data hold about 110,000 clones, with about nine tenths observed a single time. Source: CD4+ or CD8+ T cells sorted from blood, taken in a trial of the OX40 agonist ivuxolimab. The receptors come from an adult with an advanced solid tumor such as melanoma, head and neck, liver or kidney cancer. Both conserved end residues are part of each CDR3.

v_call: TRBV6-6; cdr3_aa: CASSPGTAYEQYF
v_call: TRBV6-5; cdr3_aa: CASSPPQGSYEQYF
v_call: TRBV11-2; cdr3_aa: CASSLGQRSSYEQYF
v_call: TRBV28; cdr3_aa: CASNRGTYEQYF
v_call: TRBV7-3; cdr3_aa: CASSLIGLAGAGELFF
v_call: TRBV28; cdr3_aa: CASNPLRDRGPEQYF
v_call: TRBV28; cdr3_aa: CASSSLAGANIQYF
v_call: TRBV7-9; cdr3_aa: CASSSTIMSSFGGYTF
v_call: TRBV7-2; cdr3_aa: CATRTGSYQETQYF
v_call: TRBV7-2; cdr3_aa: CASSLEVAGGGYTF
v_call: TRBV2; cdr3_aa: CASSEARSYNSPLHF
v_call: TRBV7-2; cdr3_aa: CASSLGLAGQETQYF
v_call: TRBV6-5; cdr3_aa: CASSFGNQPQHF
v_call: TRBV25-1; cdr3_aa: CASTLGQGFLDEQYF
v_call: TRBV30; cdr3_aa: CAWSVQGGTDTQYF
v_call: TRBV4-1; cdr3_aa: CASSQDPQGRNEQFF
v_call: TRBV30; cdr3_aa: CAWSVRLKPETQYF
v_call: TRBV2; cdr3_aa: CASIGTGGIGELFF
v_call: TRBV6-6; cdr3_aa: CASSNRQGGYEQYF
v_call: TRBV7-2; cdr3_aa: CASSLGRPPLETQYF
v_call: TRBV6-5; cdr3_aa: CASSSQPPLEAFF
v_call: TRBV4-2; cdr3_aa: CASSPEQTKAGNTIYF
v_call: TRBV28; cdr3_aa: CASSRQGPTYEQYF
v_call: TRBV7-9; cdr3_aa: CASRRPGRVREGNEQFF
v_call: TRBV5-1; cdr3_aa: CASSSGTSPNEQFF
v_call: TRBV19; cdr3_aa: CASSIQGETQYF
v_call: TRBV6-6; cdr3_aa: CASSYSGQDEQYF
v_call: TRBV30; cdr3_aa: CAWIHSGAEAFF
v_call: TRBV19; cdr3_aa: CASNPGPRSYEQYF
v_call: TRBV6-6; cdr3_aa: CASSHHQGENSPLHF
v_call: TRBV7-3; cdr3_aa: CASSLLGGANTGELFF
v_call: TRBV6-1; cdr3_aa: CASSFTGSYEQYF
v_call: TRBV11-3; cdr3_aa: CASSPSRQGYNEQFF
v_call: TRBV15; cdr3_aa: CATSRDRAQNTEAFF
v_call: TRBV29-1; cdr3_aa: CSGGANTGELFF
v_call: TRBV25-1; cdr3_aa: CASSAGQAYEQYF
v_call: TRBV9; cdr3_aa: CASSVALGAGPAELFF
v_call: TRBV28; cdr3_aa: CASSQGGNYGYTF
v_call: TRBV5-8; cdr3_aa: CASINYGSYEQYF
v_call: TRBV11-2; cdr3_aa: CASSPQGGSSEAFF
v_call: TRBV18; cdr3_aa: CASSPSETGFQYF
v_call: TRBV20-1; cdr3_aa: CSALSYEQYF
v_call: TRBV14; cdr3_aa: CASSQGQSGNTIYF
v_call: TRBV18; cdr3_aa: CASSPNRIETQYF
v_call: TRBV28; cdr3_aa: CASSPGQGATNYGYTF
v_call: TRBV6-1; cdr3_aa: CASTAGTDNYGYTF
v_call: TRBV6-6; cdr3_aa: CASSPRDTGMGYTF
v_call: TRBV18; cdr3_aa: CASSPGEDNEQFF
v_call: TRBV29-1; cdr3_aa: CSVAAGRRSYEQYF
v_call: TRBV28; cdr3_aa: CASSFLTVTPLAQGRSGANVLTF
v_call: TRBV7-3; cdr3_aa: CASSRRDTGELFF
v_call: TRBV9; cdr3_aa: CASSPTGTEYEQYF
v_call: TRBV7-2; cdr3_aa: CASRVDRVDGYTF